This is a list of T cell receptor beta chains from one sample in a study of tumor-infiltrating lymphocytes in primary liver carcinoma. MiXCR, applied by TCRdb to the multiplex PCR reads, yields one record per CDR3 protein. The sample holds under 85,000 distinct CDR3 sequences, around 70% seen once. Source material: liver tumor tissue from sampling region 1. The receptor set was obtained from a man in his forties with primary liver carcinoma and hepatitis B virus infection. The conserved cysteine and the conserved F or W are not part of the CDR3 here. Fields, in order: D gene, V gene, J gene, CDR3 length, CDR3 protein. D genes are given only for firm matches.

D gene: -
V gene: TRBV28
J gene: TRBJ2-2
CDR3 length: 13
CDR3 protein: ASITSGGNTGELF

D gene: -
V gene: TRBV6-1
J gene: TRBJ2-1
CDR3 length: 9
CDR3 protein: ASSLPTEQI

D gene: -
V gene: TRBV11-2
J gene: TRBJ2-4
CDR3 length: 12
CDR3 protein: ASSPHRGWNIEY

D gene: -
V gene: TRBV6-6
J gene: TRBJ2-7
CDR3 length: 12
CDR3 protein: ANRPRTQAWDQY

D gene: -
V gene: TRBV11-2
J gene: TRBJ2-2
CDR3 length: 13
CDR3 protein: ASSLGAANTGELF

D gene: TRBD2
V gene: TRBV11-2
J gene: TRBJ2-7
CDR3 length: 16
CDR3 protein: ASNLSLGLAGGGYEQY

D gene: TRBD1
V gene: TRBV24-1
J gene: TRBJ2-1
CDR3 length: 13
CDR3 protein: ATSDPTGGTVGRI

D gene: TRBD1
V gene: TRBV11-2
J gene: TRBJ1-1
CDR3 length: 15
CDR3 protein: ASSRVGEQGFGTEVF

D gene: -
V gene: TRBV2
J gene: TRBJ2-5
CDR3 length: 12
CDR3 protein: ASSEWQNSEAQY

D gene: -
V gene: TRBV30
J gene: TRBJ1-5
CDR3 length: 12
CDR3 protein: TWSKSAPDQPQH

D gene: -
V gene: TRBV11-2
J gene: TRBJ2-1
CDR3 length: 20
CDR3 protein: ASNLSYRGPMKQVRSYIEQF

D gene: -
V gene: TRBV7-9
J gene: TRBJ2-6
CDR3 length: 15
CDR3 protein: ASNLDCSSSGANVLT

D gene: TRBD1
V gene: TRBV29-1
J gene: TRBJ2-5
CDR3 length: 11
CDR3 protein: SVGAGGQEIQY

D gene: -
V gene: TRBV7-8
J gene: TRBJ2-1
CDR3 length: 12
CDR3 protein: VSSLAEAYNGQF

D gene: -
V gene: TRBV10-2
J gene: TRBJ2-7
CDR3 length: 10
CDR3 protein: ASSGWVNEQY

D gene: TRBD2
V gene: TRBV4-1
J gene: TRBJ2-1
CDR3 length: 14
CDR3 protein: ASSQDRLAGAQGPF

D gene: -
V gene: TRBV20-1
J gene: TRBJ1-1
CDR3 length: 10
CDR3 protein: SVGGLGTEAF

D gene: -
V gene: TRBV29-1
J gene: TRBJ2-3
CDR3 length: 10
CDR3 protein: SVVGTADMQY

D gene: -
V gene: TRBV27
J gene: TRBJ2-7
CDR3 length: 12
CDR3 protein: ASLAGLGSYEQY

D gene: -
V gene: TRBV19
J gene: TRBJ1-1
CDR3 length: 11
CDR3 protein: ASSVKGDTEAF

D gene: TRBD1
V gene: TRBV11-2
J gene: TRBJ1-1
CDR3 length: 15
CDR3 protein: GSSRMGGQGFSTEAF

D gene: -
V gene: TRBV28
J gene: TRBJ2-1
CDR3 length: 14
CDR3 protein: ASSNQDRHSYNEEF

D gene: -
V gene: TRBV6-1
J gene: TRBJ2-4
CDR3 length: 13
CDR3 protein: ASSEPGLPKNIQY

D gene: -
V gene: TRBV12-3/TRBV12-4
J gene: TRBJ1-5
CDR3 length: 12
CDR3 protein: ASSFRQGEGLQH

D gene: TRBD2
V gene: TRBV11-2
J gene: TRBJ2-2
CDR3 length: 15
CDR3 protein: ASSTGLTVSPAGELF

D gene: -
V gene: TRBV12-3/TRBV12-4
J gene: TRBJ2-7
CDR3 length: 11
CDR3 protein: ANSLRESYEQH

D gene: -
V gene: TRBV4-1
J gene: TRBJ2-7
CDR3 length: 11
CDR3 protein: ASSQAVTGEQY

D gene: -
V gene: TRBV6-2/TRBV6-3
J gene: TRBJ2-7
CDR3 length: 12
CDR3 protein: ASRSPGDLYEQY

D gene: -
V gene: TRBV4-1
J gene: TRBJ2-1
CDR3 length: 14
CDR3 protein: ASSLSQGMRKNEQF

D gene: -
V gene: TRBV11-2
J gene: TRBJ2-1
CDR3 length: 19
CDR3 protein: ASSLSRGPVKQVRSYNEQF

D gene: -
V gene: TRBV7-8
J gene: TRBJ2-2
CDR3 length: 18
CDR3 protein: TSSFRGGETGVRNTGELF

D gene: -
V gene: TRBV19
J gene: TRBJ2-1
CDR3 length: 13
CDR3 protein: ASGPISGSYNEQF

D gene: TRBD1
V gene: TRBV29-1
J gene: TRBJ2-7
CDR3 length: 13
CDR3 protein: TVELGDRGNYVQY

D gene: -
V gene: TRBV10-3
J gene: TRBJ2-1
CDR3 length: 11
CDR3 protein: ASASGEGSKQF

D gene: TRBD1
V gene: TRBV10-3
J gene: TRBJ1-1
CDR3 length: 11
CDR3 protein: ALKQGENTEAF

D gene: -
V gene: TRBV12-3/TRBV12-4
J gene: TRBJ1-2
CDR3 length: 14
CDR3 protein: ASSFFVGPEFYVYT

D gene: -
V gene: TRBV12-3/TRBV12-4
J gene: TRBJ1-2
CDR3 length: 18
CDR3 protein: ASCLPSRGGGQTILYGYT

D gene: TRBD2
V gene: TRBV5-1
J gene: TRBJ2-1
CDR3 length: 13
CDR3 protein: ASSLLAGEINEQL

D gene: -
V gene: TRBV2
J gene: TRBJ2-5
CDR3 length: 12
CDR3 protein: ACSGREYQETQY

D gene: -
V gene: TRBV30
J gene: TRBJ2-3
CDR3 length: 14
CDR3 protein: AWASFWGTSTDTQY

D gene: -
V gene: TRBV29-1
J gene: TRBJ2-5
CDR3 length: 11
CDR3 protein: SADRREVEAQY

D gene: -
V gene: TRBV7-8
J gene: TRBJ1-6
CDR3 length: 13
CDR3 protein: ASSLCPWIDSPLH

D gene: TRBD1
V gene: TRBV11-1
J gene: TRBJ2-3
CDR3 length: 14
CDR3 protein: ASITAQGPQADTQY

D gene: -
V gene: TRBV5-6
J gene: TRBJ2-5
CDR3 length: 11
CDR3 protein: AYSFTGRETQY